This TCR beta chain comes out of a study of T cell responses to AZD1222 COVID-19 vaccine. Study-level results: Most donors were white British and more were female, and clonal diversity was possibly underestimated.

Worth noting for this clone: Its matching antigen is unknown.

Using immunoSEQ multiplex PCR, the repertoire was profiled, and TCRdb retains in-frame clones only, with some absent. The repertoire includes roughly 49,000 clones, 80% to 90% of them detected once, and under 3.5% sits in the top ten. This CDR3 comprises 13 residues. The ends were cut back, 2 bases at V and 5 bases at J, with 9 bases in the middle. Germline V CDR1 and CDR2: LGHNT, FRNRAP. The sequence was obtained from an adult who received the AZD1222 COVID-19 vaccine. Sequenced material: peripheral blood, taken 28 days after the second AZD1222 dose. V gene TRBV12-5 combines with J gene TRBJ1-1, with a tentative D call TRBD1 (6 bases). The CDR3 loop is CASGLMGATEAFF. The CDR3 bases are TGTGCTAGTGGTTTGATGGGGGCGACTGAAGCTTTCTTT.